This T cell receptor beta chain was retrieved from a study of radiotherapy plus CTLA-4 blockade in lung cancer. CDR3 length: 14 amino acids. The ends were cut back, 5 bases at V and 2 bases at J, with 13 bases in the middle. Germline lookup yields CDR1 MNHEY and CDR2 SMNVEV (reference sequence). The sample holds a few counts of this clone. Chemo-refractory metastatic non-small-cell lung cancer patients underwent focal radiation alongside CTLA-4 blockade with ipilimumab. Sequenced by immunoSEQ multiplex PCR; TCRdb stores in-frame clones only, minus some. Of over 80,000 clones in the sample, roughly 86% were seen once.

J is TRBJ2-7 and V is TRBV27, with a tentative D call TRBD1 (7 bases). Sequenced material: peripheral blood, taken from a patient treated with radiotherapy plus ipilimumab. This sequence was found in a human donor with non-small cell lung cancer that progressed on radiotherapy plus ipilimumab. The CDR3 spells CASSLRDSPYEQYF. The CDR3 DNA is TGTGCCAGCAGTCTGCGGGACAGCCCCTACGAGCAGTACTTC.